The 5 T cell receptor beta chains presented below share a single source sample, sequenced in a study of CD8+CD57+ T cells in acquired aplastic anemia (dated by TCRdb to the late 2010s). The sequencing machine was an Illumina HiSeq 2000. Genomic DNA was used as template for profiling of TCR beta VDJ combinations and CDR3 sequences. The public reads were quality trimmed at Q25 with fastp and then assembled into clones with MiXCR by TCRdb, keeping productive beta chains. Under each unique CDR3 protein, matching rows form one entry showing the most common genes and DNA. The sample table shows under 200,000 distinct CDR3 sequences, and 71% are seen once. Clones ranked in the top ten supply around 45% of the sample. The patients picked for sequencing were ones in whom flow cytometry had shown an expansion of CD8+CD57+ cells. Input material: sorted CD4+, CD8+, or CD8+CD57+ T cells (not recorded which) from PBMCs. The source is a human donor with aplastic anemia.

The rearrangement joins TRBV25-1 to TRBJ2-2; TRBD1 agrees at 7 bases. V was pared by 5 bases and J by 4 bases, with 7 bases of the junction left unmatched. The germline V gene has CDR1 MGHDK and CDR2 SYGVNS. There are 15 residues in the CDR3. The CDR3 sequence: CASSPRDSVTGELFF. The DNA of the CDR3 is TGTGCCAGCAGTCCGAGGGACAGCGTCACCGGGGAGCTGTTTTTT.

The chain has TRBV9 and TRBJ1-2, with 7 positions matching TRBD1. Germline V gives CDR1 SGDLS, CDR2 YYNGEE. The V segment lost 3 bases and the J segment 4 bases; nucleotides outside the gene matches: 6. This CDR3 has 14 amino acids. This CDR3 is CASSAKGQAYGYTF. The CDR3 nucleotides read TGTGCCAGCAGCGCAAAAGGACAGGCCTATGGCTACACCTTC.

The V call is TRBV7-6, the J call TRBJ2-7; TRBD2 matches at 9 bases. Trimming cost V 6 bases and J 13 bases; bases outside gene matches: 13. Germline CDR1 SGHVS, CDR2 FNYEAQ. This CDR3 has 13 residues. The CDR3 here is CASSGGRGRAPYF. The CDR3 DNA reads as TGTGCCAGCAGTGGGGGGCGCGGGAGGGCCCCATACTTC.

The gene calls are TRBV5-1 and TRBJ1-2; D possibly corresponds to TRBD1 (6 bases). This CDR3 is built from 14 residues. The ends were cut back, 0 bases at V and 4 bases at J, with 10 bases in the middle. Germline CDR1 SGHRS, CDR2 YFSETQ. DNA for the CDR3: TGCGCCAGCAGCTTGGCCTCAGGGGTCTATGGCTACACCTTC. Its protein product is CASSLASGVYGYTF.

CDR3: CATSSGTGVTNQPQHF. CDR3 DNA sequence: TGTGCCACCAGCTCCGGGACAGGGGTAACCAATCAGCCCCAGCATTTT. This chain joins TRBV24-1 and TRBJ1-5, with 10 bases aligning to TRBD1. This CDR3 is 16 amino acids long. V was pared by 7 bases and J by 3 bases, with 8 bases of the junction left unmatched. Germline CDR1 is KGHDR and CDR2 is SFDVKD.